These 21 T cell receptor beta chains were sequenced from one sample in a study of blood T cell repertoires in COVID-19. Here immunoSEQ multiplex PCR was the method, and the copy in TCRdb shows in-frame clones only, minus some. Of under 300,000 clones in the sample, about four fifths were seen once. Sample: peripheral blood. These receptors were collected from a woman older than 75 with acute or convalescent COVID-19.

This chain connects TRBV7-6 to TRBJ1-3; 9 bases are a match to TRBD1. The CDR3 is 16 amino acids. V lost 1 base and J lost 3; bases outside the gene matches: 4. Germline CDR1 is SGHVS and CDR2 is FNYEAQ. The CDR3 DNA reads TGTGCCAGCAGCTTAGTAGGACAGGGGAGTGGAAACACCATATATTTT. Its protein product is CASSLVGQGSGNTIYF.

The chain links TRBV12-5 to TRBJ2-1; no clear D. The CDR3 covers 14 residues. V was trimmed by 7 bases and J by 4 bases, leaving 14 bases between them. Per germline, CDR1 LGHNT and CDR2 FRNRAP. The CDR3 sequence: CASASAGSYNEQFF. The CDR3 coding sequence is TGTGCTAGTGCCTCCGCCGGGTCATACAATGAGCAGTTCTTC.

This clone showed up just a few times. The genes are TRBV6-6 and TRBJ2-7, with 8 nucleotides matching TRBD1. Germline V gives CDR1 MNHNY, CDR2 SVGAGI (reference sequence). J lost 4 bases, V lost 5 bases, and 16 bases had no gene match. This CDR3 contains 17 residues. CDR3 sequence (DNA): TGTGCCAGCAGTCGAACGCCTTCCGGGACAGGCCATTACGAGCAGTACTTC. This translates into CASSRTPSGTGHYEQYF.

This clone was seen a handful of times. V gene TRBV11-3 combines with J gene TRBJ1-1, with TRBD1 identical over 9 bases. The CDR3 has 13 residues. The trim removed 0 bases at V and 9 bases at J, leaving 2 bases unmatched. Per germline, CDR1 SGHNT and CDR2 YENEEA. The CDR3 spells CASSLDGTGQAFF. Written as DNA, the CDR3 is TGTGCCAGCAGCTTAGATGGGACAGGGCAAGCTTTCTTT.

The V call is TRBV5-5, the J call TRBJ2-7, with D possibly being TRBD1 (5 bases). Germline assignment: CDR1 SGHKS and CDR2 YYEKEE (reference sequence). V lost 0 bases and J 2 bases, leaving 12 bases between the germline ends. There are 15 residues in the CDR3. Here the CDR3 DNA reads TGTGCCAGCAGCTTGGGACAGTCGACTCCCTACGAGCAGTACTTC. Its translation: CASSLGQSTPYEQYF.

Written as DNA, the CDR3 is TGCAGCGTTGAAGATCTAGGGGTAGGAGAGACCCAGTACTTC. Translation gives CSVEDLGVGETQYF. V usage is TRBV29-1 and J usage is TRBJ2-5, with D possibly matching TRBD1 (5 bases). The V end lost 0 bases, the J end lost 4 bases, and 12 bases lay between the germline ends. Germline V lookup: CDR1 SQVTM, CDR2 ANQGSEA. The CDR3 is 14 residues long.

The chain has TRBV25-1 and TRBJ1-2; 9 bases are a match to TRBD1. The germline V gene has CDR1 MGHDK and CDR2 SYGVNS. The CDR3 spans 14 residues. The ends lost 5 bases at V and 4 bases at J; junction bases unmatched: 5. The DNA for the CDR3 is TGTGCCAGCAGTCCTCCGACAGGGGGCTATGGCTACACCTTC. Protein product: CASSPPTGGYGYTF.

This clone came up a few times. V and J are TRBV5-1 and TRBJ1-1; D might be TRBD1 (5 bases). The CDR3 spans 14 residues. V was trimmed by 4 bases and J by 5 bases, leaving 15 bases between them. CDR1 is SGHRS, CDR2 YFSETQ, per germline. The CDR3 coding sequence is TGCGCCAGCAGCCCCGCGGCCGGGGGAACTGAAGCTTTCTTT. This translates into CASSPAAGGTEAFF.

The chain is built from TRBV27 and TRBJ2-2; a possible D gene is TRBD1 (5 bases). This CDR3 is built from 15 residues. V shed 2 bases and J shed 4 bases, with 11 bases lying between them. The V gene's germline CDR1 is MNHEY and CDR2 SMNVEV (reference sequence). The CDR3 region is CASSLSRVPTGELFF. The CDR3 region has the DNA TGTGCCAGCAGTTTAAGCAGGGTCCCCACCGGGGAGCTGTTTTTT.

The chain has TRBV18 and TRBJ2-1, with 13 nucleotides matching TRBD2. Trimming took 3 bases from V and 8 from J; bases not matched to a gene: 1. The CDR3 contains 14 residues. Germline V gives CDR1 KGHSH, CDR2 LQKENI. CDR3 DNA sequence: TGTGCCAGCTCACCCGGACTAGCGGGGGATGAGCAGTTCTTC. It encodes CASSPGLAGDEQFF.

J is TRBJ2-7 and V is TRBV28; D perhaps matches TRBD1 (5 bases). Germline V gene sequence: CDR1 MDHEN, CDR2 SYDVKM. The CDR3 spans 14 residues. V was cut by 4 bases and J by 3 bases, with 13 bases left in between. CDR3 nucleotide sequence: TGTGCCAGCAGTTCTCAGGGTGGTAACTACGAGCAGTACTTC. It yields the protein CASSSQGGNYEQYF.

CDR3 loop: CASSLPSGTGLTEAFF. The CDR3 nucleotides are TGTGCCAGCAGCCTACCCTCCGGGACAGGGCTAACTGAAGCTTTCTTT. V usage is TRBV7-2 and J usage is TRBJ1-1, with 9 bases matching TRBD1. This CDR3 comprises 16 residues. The ends lost 5 bases at V and 5 bases at J; junction bases unmatched: 12. Looked up from germline, CDR1 is SGHTA and CDR2 is FQGNSA.

The V gene is TRBV5-1, the J gene TRBJ2-2; no firm D call. The CDR3 is 13 residues long. Germline V gene lookup returns CDR1 SGHRS and CDR2 YFSETQ. Trimming shortened V by 0 bases and J by 6 bases, and 6 bases separated the two germline ends. The DNA for the CDR3 is TGCGCCAGCAGCTTGGACGCGGCCGGGGAGCTGTTTTTT. Its translation is CASSLDAAGELFF.

V usage is TRBV9 and J usage is TRBJ1-1; D perhaps matches TRBD1 (6 bases). This CDR3 has 15 amino acids. Looked up from germline, CDR1 is SGDLS and CDR2 is YYNGEE. V was clipped by 3 bases and J by 3 bases, with 15 bases between them. CDR3 in amino acids: CASSADTGLHTEAFF. For the CDR3, the DNA is TGTGCCAGCAGCGCCGATACAGGGTTGCACACTGAAGCTTTCTTT.

The chain has TRBV15 and TRBJ2-1; D perhaps matches TRBD2 (6 bases). Germline assignment: CDR1 LNHNV and CDR2 YYDKDF (reference sequence). Trimming shortened V by 0 bases and J by 7 bases, and 10 bases separated the two germline ends. The CDR3 covers 14 residues. The CDR3 loop is CATSRDRRENEQFF. The CDR3 nucleotides are TGTGCCACCAGCAGAGATAGGAGGGAAAATGAGCAGTTCTTC.

This clone was observed a few times. The same CDR3 arises from other DNA sequences in this sample as well. CDR3 amino acids: CASSQVRGETQYF. Written as DNA, the CDR3 is TGTGCCAGCAGCCAAGTAAGGGGCGAGACCCAGTACTTC. J is TRBJ2-5 and V is TRBV3-1 (or the pseudogene TRBV3-2); TRBD1 might be the D (5 bases). Trimming stripped 1 base from V and 5 bases from J, with 8 bases between. Per the germline V gene, CDR1 is LGHDT and CDR2 is YNNKEL (reference sequence). The CDR3 contains 13 residues.

This chain joins TRBV18 and TRBJ1-2; D call uncertain. There are 12 residues in the CDR3. CDR1 is KGHSH, CDR2 LQKENI, per germline. V lost 6 bases and J lost 3, with 8 bases in between. CDR3 DNA: TGTGCCAGCTCCCGCGAGGACTATGGCTACACCTTC. This encodes CASSREDYGYTF.

The genes are TRBV3-1 (or the pseudogene TRBV3-2) and TRBJ2-7; D is undetermined. From germline, CDR1 is LGHDT and CDR2 YNNKEL (reference sequence). V was clipped by 3 bases and J by 5 bases, with 14 bases between them. The CDR3 has 14 amino acids. In nucleotides, the CDR3 is TGTGCCAGCAGCCACCAGGTCGGTGTCCACGAGCAGTACTTC. Its translation: CASSHQVGVHEQYF.

This clone was seen a few times. This sample includes further DNA sequences coding for the same CDR3. The chain uses TRBV9 and TRBJ1-4, with 7 nucleotides matching TRBD1. The trim removed 0 bases at V and 4 bases at J, leaving 0 bases unmatched. This CDR3 region has 14 residues. Germline V CDR1 and CDR2: SGDLS, YYNGEE. CDR3 sequence: CASSVGQGNEKLFF. The CDR3 DNA sequence: TGTGCCAGCAGCGTAGGACAGGGTAATGAAAAACTGTTTTTT.

This clone is a singleton in its sample. This chain connects TRBV27 to TRBJ2-7; 8 bases agree with TRBD1. The CDR3 is made up of 13 amino acids. Germline CDR1 and CDR2: MNHEY and SMNVEV (reference sequence). J gave up 5 bases and V 5 bases, and 5 bases lay outside the gene matches. In DNA form, the CDR3 reads TGTGCCAGCAGTCCTTGGACAGGGAACGAGCAGTACTTC. Protein product: CASSPWTGNEQYF.

The chain recombines TRBV28 with TRBJ2-3; TRBD2 agrees at 7 bases. The CDR3 runs 14 residues. CDR1 and CDR2 from the germline V gene are MDHEN and SYDVKM. V gave up 9 bases and J gave up 1 base; unmatched junction bases: 7. The CDR3 DNA sequence: TGTGCCAGGGAGACTAGCCACGGCACAGATACGCAGTATTTT. Translating gives CARETSHGTDTQYF.